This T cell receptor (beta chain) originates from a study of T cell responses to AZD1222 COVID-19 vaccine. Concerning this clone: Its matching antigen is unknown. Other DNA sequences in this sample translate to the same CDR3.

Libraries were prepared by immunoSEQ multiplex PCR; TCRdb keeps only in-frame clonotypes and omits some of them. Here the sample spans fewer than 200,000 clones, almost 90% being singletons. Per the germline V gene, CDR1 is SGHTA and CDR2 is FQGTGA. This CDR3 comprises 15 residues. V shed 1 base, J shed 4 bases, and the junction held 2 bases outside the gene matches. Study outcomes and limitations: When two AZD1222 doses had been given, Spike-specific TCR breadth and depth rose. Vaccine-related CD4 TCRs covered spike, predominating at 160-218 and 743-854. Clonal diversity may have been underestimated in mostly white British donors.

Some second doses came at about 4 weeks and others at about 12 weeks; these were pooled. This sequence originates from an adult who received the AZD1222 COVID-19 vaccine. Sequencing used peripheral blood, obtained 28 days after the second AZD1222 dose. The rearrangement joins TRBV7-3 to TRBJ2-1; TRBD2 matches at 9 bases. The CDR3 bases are TGTGCCAGCAGCTTAAGCGGGGGGGCTTACAATGAGCAGTTCTTC. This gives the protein CASSLSGGAYNEQFF.